This T cell receptor beta chain was observed in a study of blood T cell repertoires in COVID-19. This clone has just a few counts. Per the germline V gene, CDR1 is WNHNN and CDR2 is SYGVQD (reference sequence). Trimming took 6 bases from V and 4 from J; bases not matched to a gene: 12. This CDR3 comprises 15 residues. Original analysis: Estimated nucleated cell counts came from reference gene primer amplification. Assay: immunoSEQ multiplex PCR; the TCRdb copy retains only in-frame clones and omits some. From that table come the V and J calls and clone size; the DNA was used to work out D and trimming. Here the sample spans some 240,000 clones, more than 65% being singletons. Participants came from some 23 US areas, aged roughly 18 to 90 years. Donors in Cohort 3 who had recovered were those with two negative PCRs, healthcare professional clearance, or resolution of their symptoms.

The clonotype comes from a man over 45 who had recovered from COVID-19. Sequenced input: PBMCs or T cells enriched from blood (not recorded which). The rearrangement uses TRBV10-1 and TRBJ2-7, with 7 bases matching TRBD1. CDR3 in amino acids: CASSGGQDGIYEQYF. CDR3 DNA: TGCGCCAGCAGCGGTGGACAGGACGGAATATACGAGCAGTACTTC.